The 32 T cell receptor beta chains listed next were all sequenced from one sample in a study of monozygotic twins with inflammatory bowel disease. TCRdb reprocessed the 5' RACE reads; each CDR3 protein has one entry and no DNA is given. The sample totals about 380,000 distinct CDR3 sequences. The sample comprised blood. These receptors were obtained from a human donor with ulcerative colitis or Crohn's disease, or a healthy co-twin of an affected twin (not recorded which).

V usage is TRBV27 and J usage is TRBJ2-7; the D gene TCRdb calls, TRBD1, cannot be checked with no DNA. The CDR3 is made up of 15 amino acids. Per the germline V gene, CDR1 is MNHEY and CDR2 is SMNVEV (reference sequence). CDR3 in amino acids: CASSPRQGLSYEQYF.

The chain has TRBV7-3 and TRBJ2-2; the D call from TCRdb, TRBD1, cannot be confirmed without DNA. Germline V gene sequence: CDR1 SGHTA, CDR2 FQGTGA. CDR3 length: 20 residues. The CDR3 is CASSLMPPGQNLGGHGELFF. Supplemented by reference TRBV7-3 and TRBJ2-2, the full variable domain reads GAGVSQTPSNKVTEKGKYVELRCDPISGHTALYWYRQSLGQGPEFLIYFQGTGAADDSGLPNDRFFAVRPEGSVSTLKIQRTERGDSAVYLCASSLMPPGQNLGGHGELFFGEGSRLTVL.

V usage is TRBV7-2 and J usage is TRBJ2-1. This CDR3 contains 13 residues. Germline CDR1 SGHTA, CDR2 FQGNSA. The CDR3 region is CASSQYMDNEQFF.

V usage is TRBV4-1 and J usage is TRBJ1-5; absent DNA, TCRdb's TRBD1 call cannot be checked. Germline V gene lookup returns CDR1 MGHRA and CDR2 YSYEKL. There are 17 residues in the CDR3. The CDR3 sequence is CASSPEGGQGLDQPQHF.

This chain links TRBV6-1 with TRBJ2-7; TCRdb returns TRBD1, unconfirmable since there is no DNA. The germline V gene has CDR1 MNHNS and CDR2 SASEGT. CDR3 length: 16 residues. CDR3 residues: CASSEVGGAGSYEQYF.

The gene calls are TRBV5-1 and TRBJ2-5; TCRdb lists TRBD2, though no DNA is available to test this call. The CDR3 covers 14 residues. The germline V gene encodes CDR1 SGHRS and CDR2 YFSETQ. CDR3 residues: CASSYDYGKETQYF.

This chain connects TRBV6-1 to TRBJ1-2; with no DNA, the TCRdb D assignment of TRBD1 cannot be verified. The CDR3 length is 18 residues. Per the germline V gene, CDR1 is MNHNS and CDR2 is SASEGT. The CDR3 loop is CASSPRRQGASVDYGYTF.

The chain carries TRBV12-3 or TRBV12-4 and TRBJ2-1. The CDR3 contains 14 residues. The CDR3 region is CASSLSGSYNEQFF.

The chain uses TRBV12-3 or TRBV12-4 and TRBJ2-1; TCRdb outputs TRBD1, but without DNA this stays unchecked. The CDR3 is made up of 15 amino acids. The CDR3 loop is CASSLAPAQGYEQFF.

V usage is TRBV6-1 and J usage is TRBJ2-5; absent DNA, TCRdb's TRBD2 call cannot be checked. Germline values: CDR1 MNHNS, CDR2 SASEGT. The CDR3 is made up of 17 amino acids. The CDR3 loop is CASSRGTSGGSGGTQYF.

The CDR3 protein is CASRQPGLGYSPLHF. The chain is built from TRBV27 and TRBJ1-6; there is no DNA to check the TCRdb D call of TRBD1. Germline V gene data show CDR1 as MNHEY and CDR2 as SMNVEV (reference sequence). This CDR3 has 15 residues.

The chain is built from TRBV20-1 and TRBJ1-5; the TRBD1 assignment by TCRdb is unverifiable without DNA. Germline-derived CDR1 and CDR2 are DFQATT and SNEGSKA (reference sequence). The CDR3 length is 16 residues. The chain's CDR3 is CSARAGRDSRNQPQHF.

The J gene is TRBJ2-1, the V gene TRBV7-2; the TCRdb D gene call, TRBD1, has no DNA to confirm it. CDR1 and CDR2 from the germline V gene are SGHTA and FQGNSA. This CDR3 region has 15 residues. The chain's CDR3 is CASSTHSGQVNEQFF.

The chain recombines TRBV4-3 with TRBJ1-1. From germline, CDR1 is LGHNA and CDR2 YSLEER. This CDR3 region has 20 residues. This chain's CDR3 is CASSQDCPHWGGVMNTEAFF.

V gene TRBV4-1 combines with J gene TRBJ2-7; the TCRdb D gene call, TRBD2, has no DNA to confirm it. Germline values: CDR1 MGHRA, CDR2 YSYEKL. CDR3 length: 17 amino acids. CDR3 in amino acids: CASSQDLRSGGYYEQYF.

CDR3 amino acids: CASAPTSSYEQYF. The chain joins TRBV27 to TRBJ2-7; the TRBD1 assignment by TCRdb is unverifiable without DNA. This CDR3 region has 13 residues. From germline, CDR1 is MNHEY and CDR2 SMNVEV (reference sequence).

This chain uses TRBV5-1 with TRBJ2-5; TCRdb's assignment of TRBD1 cannot be checked, as there is no DNA. Germline values: CDR1 SGHRS, CDR2 YFSETQ. This CDR3 is built from 13 residues. CDR3 region: CASSSQGEETQYF.

V and J are TRBV25-1 and TRBJ1-2; the D call of TRBD1 rests on TCRdb alone, since no DNA is present to check it. Germline assignment: CDR1 MGHDK and CDR2 SYGVNS. This CDR3 has 17 amino acids. The CDR3 reads CASSELLAAGGARGYTF.

This CDR3 reads CASTLAGAPGETQYF. The gene calls are TRBV5-1 and TRBJ2-5; the TCRdb call, TRBD2, lacks DNA for checking. Germline assignment: CDR1 SGHRS and CDR2 YFSETQ. The CDR3 contains 15 residues.

V and J are TRBV7-2 and TRBJ1-5; the D gene TCRdb calls, TRBD1, cannot be checked with no DNA. Germline-derived CDR1 and CDR2 are SGHTA and FQGNSA. This CDR3 is built from 17 residues. The CDR3 protein is CASSLGQGRGSNQPQHF.

J is TRBJ2-1 and V is TRBV28; TCRdb gives TRBD1 as the D gene, but with no DNA this cannot be confirmed. The CDR3 has 13 residues. From germline, CDR1 is MDHEN and CDR2 SYDVKM. The CDR3: CASSSGAYNEQFF.

The chain has TRBV6-5 and TRBJ2-2; TCRdb's D call of TRBD1 is untestable without DNA. The CDR3 runs to 12 residues. The germline CDR1 and CDR2 sequences are MNHEY and SVGAGI. CDR3: CASQGIIGELFF.

This chain uses TRBV4-1 with TRBJ2-3; TCRdb's D gene call, TRBD1, goes unchecked for lack of DNA. This CDR3 is built from 18 residues. Germline V gene data show CDR1 as MGHRA and CDR2 as YSYEKL. The CDR3 loop is CASSQVMNRGTSTDTQYF.

The V and J genes are TRBV6-2 or TRBV6-3 and TRBJ1-1; the D call of TRBD1 rests on TCRdb alone, since no DNA is present to check it. The CDR3 is 15 residues long. From germline, CDR1 is MNHEY and CDR2 SVGEGT. CDR3 loop: CASSYPGEVNTEAFF.

The rearrangement links TRBV7-6 to TRBJ2-2; the D call from TCRdb, TRBD1, cannot be confirmed without DNA. Germline loops: CDR1 SGHVS, CDR2 FNYEAQ. The CDR3 is 13 residues long. The CDR3 loop is CASSLGPPGELFF.

The genes are TRBV6-5 and TRBJ1-5; the TCRdb call, TRBD1, lacks DNA for checking. The germline V gene has CDR1 MNHEY and CDR2 SVGAGI. The CDR3 extends over 15 amino acids. The CDR3 region is CASSFREYSNQPQHF.

V and J are TRBV5-5 and TRBJ1-1; lacking DNA, the TRBD1 call made by TCRdb goes unchecked. Per the germline V gene, CDR1 is SGHKS and CDR2 is YYEKEE (reference sequence). This CDR3 region has 14 residues. The CDR3 region is CASTRQGGDTEAFF.

The CDR3: CASSEYGGSNQPQHF. The rearrangement links TRBV25-1 to TRBJ1-5. Germline V lookup: CDR1 MGHDK, CDR2 SYGVNS. The CDR3 length is 15 residues.

The chain has TRBV7-2 and TRBJ1-1; TCRdb indicates TRBD1, and absent DNA this call remains unverified. The CDR3 runs 15 residues. Germline assignment: CDR1 SGHTA and CDR2 FQGNSA. CDR3 sequence: CASSKEGGSWTEAFF.

The J gene is TRBJ2-2, the V gene TRBV5-1; the TCRdb call, TRBD1, lacks DNA for checking. Germline loops: CDR1 SGHRS, CDR2 YFSETQ. There are 19 residues in the CDR3. CDR3: CASSSPGQGTPANTGELFF.

V usage is TRBV6-1 and J usage is TRBJ2-5. The CDR3 contains 12 residues. Germline V lookup: CDR1 MNHNS, CDR2 SASEGT. CDR3 protein: CASQRNQETQYF.

The gene calls are TRBV5-1 and TRBJ2-1; no DNA is available, so the TRBD2 call from TCRdb remains unchecked. This CDR3 is 16 amino acids long. The germline V gene has CDR1 SGHRS and CDR2 YFSETQ. The CDR3 loop is CASSLGAGLSYNEQFF.